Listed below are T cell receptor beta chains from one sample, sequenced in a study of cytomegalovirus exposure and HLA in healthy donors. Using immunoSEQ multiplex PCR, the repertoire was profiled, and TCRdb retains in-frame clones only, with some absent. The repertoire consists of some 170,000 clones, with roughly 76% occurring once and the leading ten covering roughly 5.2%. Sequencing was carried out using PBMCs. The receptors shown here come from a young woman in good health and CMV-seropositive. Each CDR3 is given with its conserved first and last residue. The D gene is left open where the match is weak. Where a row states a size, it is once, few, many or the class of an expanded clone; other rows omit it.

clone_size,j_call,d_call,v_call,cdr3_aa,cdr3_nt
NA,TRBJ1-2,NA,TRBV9,CASSNRDPFNYGYTF,TGTGCCAGCAGCAACCGGGATCCATTTAACTATGGCTACACCTTC
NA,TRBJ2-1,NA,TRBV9,CASSVATKRAGNEQFF,TGTGCCAGCAGCGTAGCGACGAAAAGAGCAGGCAATGAGCAGTTCTTC
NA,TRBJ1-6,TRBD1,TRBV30,CAWDRGYNSPLHF,TGTGCCTGGGACAGGGGATATAATTCACCCCTCCACTTT
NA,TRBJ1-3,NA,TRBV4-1,CASSQGEGTFGNTIYF,TGCGCCAGCAGCCAAGGGGAGGGTACCTTTGGAAACACCATATATTTT
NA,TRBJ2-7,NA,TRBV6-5,CASSQTETYEQYF,TGTGCCAGCAGTCAGACGGAGACCTACGAGCAGTACTTC
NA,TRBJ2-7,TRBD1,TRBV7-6,CASSPGAGGANYEQYF,TGTGCCAGCAGCCCGGGCGCAGGGGGCGCTAACTACGAGCAGTACTTC
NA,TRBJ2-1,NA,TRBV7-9,CASSSTGLYNEQFF,TGTGCCAGCAGCTCAACAGGGCTCTACAATGAGCAGTTCTTC
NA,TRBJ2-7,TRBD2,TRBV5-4,CASSRGLAGGPPDEQYF,TGTGCCAGCAGCAGGGGACTAGCGGGGGGGCCGCCCGACGAGCAGTACTTC
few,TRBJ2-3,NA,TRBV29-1,CSVGTGYADTQYF,TGCAGCGTTGGTACAGGGTACGCAGATACGCAGTATTTT
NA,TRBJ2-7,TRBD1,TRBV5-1,CASSLGTGTPYEQYF,TGCGCCAGCAGCTTGGGGACAGGGACGCCCTACGAGCAGTACTTC
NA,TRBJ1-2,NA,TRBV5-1,CASSLAGEGRDGYTF,TGCGCCAGCAGCTTGGCCGGGGAAGGGAGGGATGGCTACACCTTC
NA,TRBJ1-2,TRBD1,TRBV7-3,CASSLTGTGRPNGYTF,TGTGCCAGCAGCTTAACGGGGACAGGTCGGCCAAATGGCTACACCTTC
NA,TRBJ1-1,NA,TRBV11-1,CASRQLGSRDYGAFF,TGTGCCAGCCGACAGCTTGGCTCACGGGACTACGGAGCTTTCTTT
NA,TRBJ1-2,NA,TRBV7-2,CASSLSAGNYGYTF,TGTGCCAGCAGCTTATCAGCAGGGAACTATGGCTACACCTTC
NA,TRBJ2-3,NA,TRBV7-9,CASSLGRGPDTQYF,TGTGCCAGCAGCTTAGGTCGCGGGCCAGATACGCAGTATTTT
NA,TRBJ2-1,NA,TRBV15,CATSRDLESSYNEQFF,TGTGCCACCAGCAGAGATCTAGAGAGCTCCTACAATGAGCAGTTCTTC
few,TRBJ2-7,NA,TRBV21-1,CASKSTEPRGEQYF,TGTGCCAGCAAGTCCACCGAACCTCGGGGGGAGCAGTACTTC
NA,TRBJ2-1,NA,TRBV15,CATSPTRTSSYNEQFF,TGTGCCACCAGCCCCACCCGAACCAGCTCCTACAATGAGCAGTTCTTC
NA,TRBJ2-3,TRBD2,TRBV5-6,CASITQRGSTDTQYF,TGTGCCAGCATCACCCAGCGGGGGTCCACAGATACGCAGTATTTT
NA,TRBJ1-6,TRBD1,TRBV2,CASSEDRQGATPLHF,TGTGCCAGCAGTGAAGATCGACAGGGGGCTACACCCCTCCACTTT
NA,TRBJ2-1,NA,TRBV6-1,CASRNRQVAYNEQFF,TGTGCCAGCAGAAATAGACAGGTCGCCTACAATGAGCAGTTCTTC
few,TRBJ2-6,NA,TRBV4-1,CASSQVSRSGVLTF,TGCGCCAGCAGCCAAGTCTCCAGGAGCGGCGTCCTGACTTTC
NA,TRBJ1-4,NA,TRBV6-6,CASSLRQGNEKLFF,TGTGCCAGCAGTTTGAGGCAGGGTAATGAAAAACTGTTTTTT
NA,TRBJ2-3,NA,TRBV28,CASEGSTDTQYF,TGTGCCAGCGAGGGAAGCACAGATACGCAGTATTTT
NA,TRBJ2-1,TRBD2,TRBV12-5,CASGLVLNGGANEQFF,TGTGCTAGTGGTTTGGTACTGAACGGGGGGGCTAATGAGCAGTTCTTC
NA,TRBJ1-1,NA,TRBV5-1,CASRRAGEATEAFF,TGCGCCAGCAGGCGGGCGGGGGAGGCGACTGAAGCTTTCTTT
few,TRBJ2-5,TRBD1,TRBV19,CASSSRDRVETQYF,TGTGCCAGTAGCTCTCGGGACAGGGTAGAGACCCAGTACTTC
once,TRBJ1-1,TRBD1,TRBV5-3,CARSLGGRQGPSEAFF,TGTGCCAGAAGCTTGGGAGGACGACAGGGTCCTTCCGAAGCTTTCTTT
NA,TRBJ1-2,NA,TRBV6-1,CASSEGPFYGYTF,TGTGCCAGCAGTGAGGGCCCATTCTATGGCTACACCTTC
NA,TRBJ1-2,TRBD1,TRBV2,CASGGQVANYGYTF,TGTGCCAGTGGGGGACAGGTGGCGAACTATGGCTACACCTTC
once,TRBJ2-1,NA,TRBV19,CASKNRRGGGSEQFF,TGTGCCAGTAAGAACCGGAGGGGGGGCGGATCTGAGCAGTTCTTC
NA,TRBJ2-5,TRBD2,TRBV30,CAWGTSGDQETQYF,TGTGCCTGGGGGACTAGCGGGGACCAAGAGACCCAGTACTTC
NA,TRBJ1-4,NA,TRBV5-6,CASSLDRSSEKLFF,TGTGCCAGCAGCTTAGACAGATCGTCCGAAAAACTGTTTTTT
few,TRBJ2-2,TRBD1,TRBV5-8,CASSFYRGLSTGELFF,TGTGCCAGCAGCTTTTACAGGGGGCTATCTACCGGGGAGCTGTTTTTT
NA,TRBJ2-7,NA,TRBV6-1,CASRVPGPSYEQYF,TGTGCCAGCAGAGTGCCGGGTCCATCCTACGAGCAGTACTTC
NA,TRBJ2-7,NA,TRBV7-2,CASSLSGRLRLEQYF,TGTGCCAGCAGCTTATCCGGCAGGCTCCGCCTCGAGCAGTACTTC
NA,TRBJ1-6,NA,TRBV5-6,CASSFQVPRFTGSPSPLHF,TGTGCCAGCAGCTTCCAGGTTCCCCGGTTCACAGGGTCTCCTTCACCCCTCCACTTT
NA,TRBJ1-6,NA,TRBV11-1,CASSVSRDSPLHF,TGTGCCAGCAGCGTTTCCCGAGATTCACCCCTCCACTTT
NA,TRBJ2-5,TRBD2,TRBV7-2,CASSLTLSGGAETQYF,TGTGCCAGCAGCTTAACCCTCAGCGGGGGGGCTGAGACCCAGTACTTC
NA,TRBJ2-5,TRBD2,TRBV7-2,CASSLPRTRGETQYF,TGTGCCAGCAGCCTCCCCCGGACTAGAGGGGAGACCCAGTACTTC